Each of the 27 T cell receptor beta chains below was sequenced from the same sample in a study of CD4 and CD8 cells across lung adenocarcinoma regions. TCRdb redid the calling of the PCR reads with MiXCR, one entry per CDR3 protein. In the table there are around 2,000 distinct CDR3 sequences, 40% to 60% of which are singletons. Sequencing was done on a sample of CD4+ T cells from the center of a lung tumor. The receptors derive from a female donor with lung adenocarcinoma. The CD4 and CD8 labels of this study may be unreliable.

This clonotype is labeled medium-sized. The chain links TRBV5-1 to TRBJ2-2; 9 nucleotides align to TRBD1. J lost 4 bases, V lost 7 bases, and 2 bases had no gene match. CDR1 SGHRS and CDR2 YFSETQ come from the germline V gene. This CDR3 is 13 amino acids long. CDR3 sequence reads: CASGTGTTGELFF. CDR3 bases: TGCGCCAGCGGGACAGGGACCACCGGGGAGCTGTTTTTT.

The chain combines TRBV6-5 with TRBJ2-5; no firm D call. V lost 0 bases and J 1 base, leaving 3 bases between the germline ends. The CDR3 loop spans 13 amino acids. CDR1 and CDR2 from the germline V gene are MNHEY and SVGAGI. CDR3 amino acids: CASSYSAQETQYF. The CDR3 DNA follows: TGTGCCAGCAGTTACTCGGCCCAAGAGACCCAGTACTTC.

As for this clonotype: At one end, the junction sequence differs from germline, possibly due to a read error. The chain couples TRBV6-1 to TRBJ2-2; the D gene is possibly TRBD1 (6 bases). CDR1 is MNHNS and CDR2 is SASEGT in the germline V gene. This CDR3 contains 14 residues. The CDR3 sequence is CASPLAGGTDKLYF. The DNA of the CDR3 is TGTGCCAGCCCCCTAGCTGGGGGCACCGATAAGCTGTATTTT.

This clonotype turned up a few times. V is TRBV6-1 and J is TRBJ1-1; TRBD1 matches at 10 bases. V lost 0 bases and J lost 0; bases outside the gene matches: 10. This CDR3 is built from 19 residues. Germline V gene lookup returns CDR1 MNHNS and CDR2 SASEGT. CDR3 residues: CASSEAWVGQGNLNTEAFF. CDR3 in DNA: TGTGCCAGCAGTGAAGCGTGGGTGGGACAGGGGAATCTGAACACTGAAGCTTTCTTT.

The V and J genes are TRBV14 and TRBJ1-2; weak D call: TRBD1 (6 bases). V shed 4 bases and J shed 8 bases, with 23 bases lying between them. From germline, CDR1 is SGHDN and CDR2 FVKESK. The CDR3 sequence is 16 residues long. The CDR3 spells CASSRLGQSGREGYTF. DNA for the CDR3: TGTGCCAGCAGCCGACTAGGACAGTCCGGGAGGGAAGGCTACACCTTC.

By sample share, this clonotype is large. This CDR3 is CASSFGGGLREQFF. The CDR3 DNA follows: TGTGCCAGCAGCTTTGGGGGGGGGCTGCGTGAGCAGTTCTTC. The chain has TRBV6-1 and TRBJ2-1; maybe TRBD2 (7 bases). The V end was cut by 6 bases, the J end by 9 bases, with 18 bases between. CDR3 length: 14 residues. Germline CDR1 is MNHNS and CDR2 is SASEGT.

Comment on this clonotype: The final CDR3 position lacks the conserved phenylalanine or tryptophan, pointing to a likely read error. The DNA is omitted, as the CDR3 cannot be located on it reliably, and the CDR3 follows TCRdb's listing. The chain employs TRBV10-1 and TRBJ2-1; the table's D call, TRBD1, was not checked against the DNA. Looked up from germline, CDR1 is WNHNN and CDR2 is SYGVQD (reference sequence). With termini counted, the CDR3 has 14 amino acids. The CDR3 spells CASSEQGSVGMGPA.

This clonotype has just one count. A read error may account for a junction end that differs from germline. The rearrangement links TRBV10-2 to TRBJ2-3; TRBD2 is a possible D gene (6 bases). CDR1 is WSHSY, CDR2 SAAADI, per germline. This CDR3 region has 18 residues. The CDR3 protein is CASSEFSGGAGGTETQYF. CDR3 nucleotide sequence: TGCGCCAGCAGTGAGTTCAGTGGGGGAGCGGGTGGCACAGAGACCCAGTACTTT.

This clonotype was recorded a few times. This chain joins TRBV6-4 and TRBJ2-4; D is uncertain. Trimming left V 9 bases short and J 0 bases short, with 15 bases between. The germline V gene has CDR1 MRHNA and CDR2 SNTAGT. This CDR3 is 15 amino acids long. CDR3 sequence (DNA): TGTGCCAGTTTCGGTAGCCCTTTAGCCAAAAACATTCAGTACTTC. This encodes CASFGSPLAKNIQYF.

V is TRBV3-1 and J is TRBJ2-1; 10 bases line up with TRBD1. The V segment lost 5 bases and the J segment 8 bases; nucleotides outside the gene matches: 12. The CDR3 runs 16 residues. The germline V gene encodes CDR1 LGHDT and CDR2 YNNKEL (reference sequence). In nucleotides, the CDR3 is TGTGCCAGCAGCAAAAGACAGGGGGCCTCCCAGCATGAGCAGTTCTTC. It is translated as CASSKRQGASQHEQFF.

This clonotype qualifies as medium-sized. The chain recombines TRBV7-6 with TRBJ2-1; 11 bases are shared with TRBD2. Trimming took 2 bases from V and 5 from J; bases not matched to a gene: 5. CDR1 is SGHVS and CDR2 is FNYEAQ in the germline V gene. The length of the CDR3 is 16 residues. CDR3 DNA sequence: TGTGCCAGCAGCTTACTAGCGGGAGGCGGCAACAATGAGCAGTTCTTC. It codes for CASSLLAGGGNNEQFF.

The V gene is TRBV7-2, the J gene TRBJ2-4; D is unresolved. CDR3 length: 14 residues. Germline V gene data show CDR1 as SGHTA and CDR2 as FQGNSA. The germline V and J ends were trimmed by 5 bases and 2 bases, with 10 bases remaining between them. CDR3 residues: CASSSSNSKNIQYF. The CDR3 DNA reads as TGTGCCAGCAGCAGTTCTAATTCCAAAAACATTCAGTACTTC.

This clonotype came up a few times. The chain employs TRBV15 and TRBJ2-1, with 7 bases identical to TRBD1. The J call could be wrong; TRBJ2-7 is a better fit for the DNA end. Germline-derived CDR1 and CDR2 are LNHNV and YYDKDF (reference sequence). The CDR3 is 14 residues long. CDR3 protein: CATSRDLSGGEQYF. CDR3 DNA: TGTGCCACCAGCAGAGATCTGTCAGGGGGCGAGCAGTACTTC.

The chain is built from TRBV10-2 and TRBJ2-2; TRBD2 agrees at 8 bases. The V gene end was trimmed by 8 bases and the J gene end by 5 bases; junction bases not matched to a gene: 10. The germline V gene has CDR1 WSHSY and CDR2 SAAADI. The CDR3 consists of 15 residues. CDR3 DNA: TGCGCCAGCTCCCCACAGGTAGCGGGGACCGGGGAGCTGTTTTTT. Amino acid sequence: CASSPQVAGTGELFF.

In regard to this clonotype: Mismatch with germline at one junction end may stem from a read error. In DNA, the CDR3 is TGTGCGGGCAGTAGCGGGAGTGACCAAGAGACCCAGTATTTC. As protein: CAGSSGSDQETQYF. The chain is built from TRBV6-1 and TRBJ2-5; 9 nucleotides align to TRBD2. CDR3 length: 14 amino acids. Looked up from germline, CDR1 is MNHNS and CDR2 is SASEGT.

This clonotype was detected only a few times. The chain employs TRBV6-1 and TRBJ2-1, with 7 bases lining up with TRBD1. The DNA end favors TRBJ2-7, so the J call may be wrong. Germline assignment: CDR1 MNHNS and CDR2 SASEGT. This CDR3 has 12 amino acids. CDR3 sequence: CAIHTTGDEQYF. The DNA for the CDR3 is TGTGCCATCCATACTACAGGGGACGAGCAGTACTTC.

The chain employs TRBV9 and TRBJ2-5; TRBD2 aligns across 12 bases. Germline CDR1 is SGDLS and CDR2 is YYNGEE. V was pared by 4 bases and J by 4 bases, with 2 bases of the junction left unmatched. The CDR3 totals 14 residues. CDR3 DNA: TGTGCCAGCAGCAGACTAGCGGGAGTAGAGACCCAGTACTTC. This codes for CASSRLAGVETQYF.

Notes on this clonotype: A read error may be the cause here, since a much bigger clone is one base away. The chain has TRBV10-1 and TRBJ2-1, with D uncertain. The DNA end lines up better with TRBJ2-7; the J call may be wrong. CDR3 length: 15 residues. Per the germline V gene, CDR1 is WNHNN and CDR2 is SYGVQD (reference sequence). Here the CDR3 DNA reads TGCGCCAACAGTGACGGAAAACCCCCCTCCTACGAGCAGTACTTC. This translates into CANSDGKPPSYEQYF.

V is TRBV7-2 and J is TRBJ2-5; perhaps TRBD2 as D (5 bases). Germline V gives CDR1 SGHTA, CDR2 FQGNSA. This CDR3 spans 14 amino acids. Trimming took off 3 bases at V and 5 bases at J, with 13 bases between the two ends. CDR3 region: CASSFGQPGETQYF. CDR3 nucleotide sequence: TGTGCCAGCAGCTTTGGGCAGCCGGGGGAGACCCAGTACTTC.

V and J are TRBV6-5 and TRBJ1-3; 7 bases match TRBD1. V lost 1 base, J lost 0 bases, and 6 bases stayed unmatched. Germline V gives CDR1 MNHEY, CDR2 SVGAGI. The CDR3 spans 17 residues. CDR3 region: CASSYYPRGSSGNTIYF. The CDR3 bases are TGTGCCAGCAGTTACTACCCCAGGGGGAGCTCTGGAAACACCATATATTTT.

The genes are TRBV30 and TRBJ1-1; D remains unclear. The CDR3 loop spans 11 amino acids. The V gene lost 2 bases and the J gene lost 5 bases, with 6 bases spanning the gap. CDR1 is GTSNPN, CDR2 SVGIG, per germline (reference sequence). The CDR3 sequence: CAWSIQTEAFF. CDR3 DNA sequence: TGTGCCTGGAGTATCCAAACTGAAGCTTTCTTT.

The J gene is TRBJ2-1, the V gene TRBV4-2; 8 bases are a match to TRBD2. The CDR3 spans 17 residues. Trimming cost V 4 bases and J 9 bases; bases outside gene matches: 17. Germline CDR1 LGHNA, CDR2 YNFKEQ. DNA of the CDR3: TGTGCCAGCAGCCCAACCGACACTAGCGGAGAACGGGGTGAGCAGTTCTTC. It encodes CASSPTDTSGERGEQFF.

The J gene is TRBJ2-1, the V gene TRBV7-8; no firm D call. The CDR3 consists of 16 residues. Germline CDR1 SGHVS, CDR2 FQNEAQ. V lost 2 bases to trimming and J lost 1 base, with 12 bases between them. CDR3 sequence reads: CASSLREMVSYNEQFF. The CDR3 DNA sequence: TGTGCCAGCAGCTTAAGGGAAATGGTTTCCTACAATGAGCAGTTCTTC.

This clonotype came up a few times. This sequence joins TRBV6-1 and TRBJ1-4, with D perhaps TRBD1 (5 bases). Trimming removed 1 base from V and 3 bases from J, with 9 bases in between. The germline V gene encodes CDR1 MNHNS and CDR2 SASEGT. This CDR3 region has 15 residues. The CDR3 sequence is CASSEGGGSNEKLFF. The CDR3 region has the DNA TGTGCCAGCAGTGAAGGGGGGGGTTCTAATGAAAAACTGTTTTTT.

The chain combines TRBV6-1 with TRBJ2-7, with a tentative D call TRBD2 (6 bases). The CDR3 extends over 15 amino acids. With 6 bases removed from V and 1 base from J, the gap between germline ends came to 16 bases. CDR1 is MNHNS and CDR2 is SASEGT in the germline V gene. CDR3 sequence: CASSQEEGASYEQYF. The CDR3 DNA sequence: TGTGCCAGCAGCCAAGAGGAGGGAGCGTCCTACGAGCAGTACTTC.

This clonotype rates as medium-sized. J is TRBJ1-5 and V is TRBV6-1; tentative D call: TRBD1 (5 bases). The CDR3 sequence is 15 residues long. CDR1 is MNHNS, CDR2 SASEGT, per germline. Trimming shortened V by 1 base and J by 4 bases, and 11 bases separated the two germline ends. CDR3 DNA sequence: TGTGCCAGCAGTGAAGTGACAGTTTTTAATCAGCCCCAGCATTTT. Its translation is CASSEVTVFNQPQHF.

By share of the sample, this clonotype is large. This chain connects TRBV6-1 to TRBJ2-3; 10 bases agree with TRBD2. CDR1 is MNHNS and CDR2 is SASEGT in the germline V gene. The V segment lost 5 bases and the J segment 2 bases; nucleotides outside the gene matches: 1. The CDR3 contains 14 residues. CDR3 region: CASSSGRDTDTQYF. For the CDR3, the DNA is TGTGCCAGCAGTAGCGGGAGGGACACAGATACGCAGTATTTT.